This T cell receptor beta chain was retrieved from a study of OX40 agonist ivuxolimab in advanced cancers. Looking at the study overall: Ivuxolimab is a fully human IgG2 antibody that activates OX40 (CD134).

The CDR3 has 12 residues. Germline V gene lookup returns CDR1 MDHEN and CDR2 SYDVKM. V was pared by 5 bases and J by 8 bases, with 12 bases between. Repertoires were generated with immunoSEQ multiplex PCR, while TCRdb's copy carries only in-frame clones and drops some. The sample has roughly 100,000 clones; approximately 85% are singletons. The genes are TRBV28 and TRBJ1-1, with no clear D. The sample was CD4+ or CD8+ T cells sorted from blood, taken in a trial of the OX40 agonist ivuxolimab. This clonotype originated in an adult with an advanced solid tumor such as melanoma, head and neck, liver or kidney cancer. The CDR3 region is CASSPKETEAFF. The CDR3, as DNA: TGTGCCAGCAGTCCAAAGGAGACCGAAGCTTTCTTT.